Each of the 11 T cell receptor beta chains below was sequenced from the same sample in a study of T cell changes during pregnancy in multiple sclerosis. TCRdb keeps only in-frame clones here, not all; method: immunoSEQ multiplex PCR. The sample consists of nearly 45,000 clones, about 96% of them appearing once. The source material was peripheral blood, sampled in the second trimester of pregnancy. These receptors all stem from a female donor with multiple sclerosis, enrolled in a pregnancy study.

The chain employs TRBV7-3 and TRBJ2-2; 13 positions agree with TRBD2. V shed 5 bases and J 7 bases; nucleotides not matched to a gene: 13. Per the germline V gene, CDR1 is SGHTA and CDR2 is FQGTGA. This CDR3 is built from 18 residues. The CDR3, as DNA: TGTGCCAGCAGCCCGTCACTAGCGGGGGGGCCTCGGATCGGGGAGCTGTTTTTT. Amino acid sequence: CASSPSLAGGPRIGELFF.

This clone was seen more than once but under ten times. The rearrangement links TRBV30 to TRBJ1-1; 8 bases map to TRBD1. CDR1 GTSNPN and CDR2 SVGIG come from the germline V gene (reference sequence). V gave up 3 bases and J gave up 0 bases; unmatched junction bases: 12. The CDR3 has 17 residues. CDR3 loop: CAWRGGQGPILNTEAFF. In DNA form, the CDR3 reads TGTGCCTGGAGGGGTGGACAGGGTCCGATTCTGAACACTGAAGCTTTCTTT. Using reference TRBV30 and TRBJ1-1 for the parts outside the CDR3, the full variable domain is SQTIHQWPATLVQPVGSPLSLECTVEGTSNPNLYWYRQAAGRGLQLLFYSVGIGQISSEVPQNLSASRPQDRQFILSSKKLLLSDSGFYLCAWRGGQGPILNTEAFFGQGTRLTVV.

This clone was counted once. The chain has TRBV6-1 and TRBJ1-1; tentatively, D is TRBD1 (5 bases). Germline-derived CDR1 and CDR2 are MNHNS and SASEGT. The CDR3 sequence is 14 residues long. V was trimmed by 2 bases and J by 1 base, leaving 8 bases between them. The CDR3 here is CASSELQGNTEAFF. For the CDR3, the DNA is TGTGCCAGCAGTGAATTGCAGGGGAACACTGAAGCTTTCTTT.

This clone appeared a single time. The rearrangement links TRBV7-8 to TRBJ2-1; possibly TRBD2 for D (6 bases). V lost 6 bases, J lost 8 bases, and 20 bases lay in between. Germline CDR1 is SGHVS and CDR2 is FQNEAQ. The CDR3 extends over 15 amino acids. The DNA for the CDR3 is TGTGCCAGCAGTCCTAGTCGGCTAGCGACCTATGAGCAGTTCTTC. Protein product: CASSPSRLATYEQFF. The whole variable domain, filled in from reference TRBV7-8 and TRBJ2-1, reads GAGVSQSPRYKVAKRGQDVALRCDPISGHVSLFWYQQALGQGPEFLTYFQNEAQLDKSGLPSDRFFAERPEGSVSTLKIQRTQQEDSAVYLCASSPSRLATYEQFFGPGTRLTVL.

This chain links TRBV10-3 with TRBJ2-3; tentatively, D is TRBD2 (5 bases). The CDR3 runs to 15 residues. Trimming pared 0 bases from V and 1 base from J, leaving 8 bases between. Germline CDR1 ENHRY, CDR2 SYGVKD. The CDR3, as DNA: TGTGCCATCAGTGAGTCGGAGGTAGGCACAGATACGCAGTATTTT. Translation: CAISESEVGTDTQYF.

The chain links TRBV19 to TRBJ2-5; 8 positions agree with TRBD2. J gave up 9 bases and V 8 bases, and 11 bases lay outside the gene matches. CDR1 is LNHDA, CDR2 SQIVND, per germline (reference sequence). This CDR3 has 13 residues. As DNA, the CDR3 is TGTGCCAGTTCCGTAGCGGGGCCCTCCGCCCAGTACTTC. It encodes CASSVAGPSAQYF.

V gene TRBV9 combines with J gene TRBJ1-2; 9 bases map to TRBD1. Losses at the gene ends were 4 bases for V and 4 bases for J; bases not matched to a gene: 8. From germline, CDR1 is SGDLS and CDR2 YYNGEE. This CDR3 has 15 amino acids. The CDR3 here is CASSPSGQGSYGYTF. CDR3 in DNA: TGTGCCAGCAGCCCGTCGGGACAGGGTTCCTATGGCTACACCTTC.

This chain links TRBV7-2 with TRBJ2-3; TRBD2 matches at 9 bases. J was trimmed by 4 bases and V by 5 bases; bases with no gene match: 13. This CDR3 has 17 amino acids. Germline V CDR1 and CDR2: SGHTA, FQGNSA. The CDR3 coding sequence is TGTGCCAGCAGCCACGATGGTAGCGGGAGTTCACCAGATACGCAGTATTTT. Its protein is CASSHDGSGSSPDTQYF.

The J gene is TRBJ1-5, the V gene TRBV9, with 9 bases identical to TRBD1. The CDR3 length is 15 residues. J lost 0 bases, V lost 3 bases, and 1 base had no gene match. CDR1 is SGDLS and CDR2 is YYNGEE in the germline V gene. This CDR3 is CASSGTGDSNQPQHF. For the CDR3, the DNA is TGTGCCAGCAGCGGGACAGGGGATAGCAATCAGCCCCAGCATTTT.

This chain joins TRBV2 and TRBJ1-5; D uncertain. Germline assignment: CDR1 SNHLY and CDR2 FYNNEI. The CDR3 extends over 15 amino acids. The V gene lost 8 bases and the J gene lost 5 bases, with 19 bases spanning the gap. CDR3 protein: CASSSGRVPHQPQHF. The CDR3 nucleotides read TGTGCCAGCTCCTCTGGGAGGGTTCCCCATCAGCCCCAGCATTTT.

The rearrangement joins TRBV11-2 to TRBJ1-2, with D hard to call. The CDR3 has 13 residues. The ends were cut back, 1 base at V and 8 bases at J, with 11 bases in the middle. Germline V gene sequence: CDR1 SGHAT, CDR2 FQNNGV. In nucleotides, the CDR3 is TGTGCCAGCAGCTTAGCGGGAACGCGGGGCTACACCTTC. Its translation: CASSLAGTRGYTF.